These T cell receptor beta chains were read from a single sample in a study of identical twins. In TCRdb, the 5' RACE reads were re-called with MiXCR into one record per CDR3 protein. The repertoire consists of hundreds of thousands of distinct CDR3 sequences, with 6% to 6.5% occurring once and the leading ten covering 1.5% to 2%. Material: naive T cells sorted from blood. These receptor sequences come from a man aged 18-30 years in good health. CDR3s include the opening cysteine and the closing phenylalanine or tryptophan. The D gene is left open where the match is weak. Only some rows state a clone size, as once, few, many or a class for expanded clones.

TRBV19,NA,few,TRBJ2-1,TGTGCCAGTACCATGGGTGTGACCTACAATGAGCAGTTCTTC,CASTMGVTYNEQFF
TRBV5-1,NA,many,TRBJ2-5,TGCGCCAGCAGCTTGGTCCAAGCACAAGAGACCCAGTACTTC,CASSLVQAQETQYF
TRBV7-6,NA,NA,TRBJ1-6,TGTGCCAGCAGCTTAGCCCCGCCGTCGGCCCTCCACTTT,CASSLAPPSALHF
TRBV5-1,NA,many,TRBJ2-3,TGCGCCAGCAGCTTGCCCAGGGGCACAGATACGCAGTATTTT,CASSLPRGTDTQYF
TRBV4-3,NA,NA,TRBJ2-7,TGCGCCAGCAGCCAAGAACGCGCAGGGTACGAGCAGTACTTC,CASSQERAGYEQYF
TRBV21-1,NA,few,TRBJ2-1,TGTGCCAGCTGCATGGAGAGCTCCTACAATGAGCAGTTCTTC,CASCMESSYNEQFF
TRBV28,TRBD1,many,TRBJ1-4,TGTGCCAGCAGGCTCCGGGACAGTGATGAAAAACTGTTTTTT,CASRLRDSDEKLFF
TRBV10-2,TRBD2,many,TRBJ2-1,TGCGCCAGCAGCGGGACTAGCCGTGAGCAGTTCTTC,CASSGTSREQFF
TRBV12-3/TRBV12-4,NA,many,TRBJ2-3,TGTGCCAGCATAGGTCCAGGGGCAAGCACAGATACGCAGTATTTT,CASIGPGASTDTQYF
TRBV21-1,NA,many,TRBJ2-5,TGTGCCAGCAGCAGCGGGACGAAACGGGAGACCCAGTACTTC,CASSSGTKRETQYF
TRBV6-1,TRBD1,NA,TRBJ2-7,TGTGCCAGCAGTCCCGGGACAGGGTCCCTCTCCTACGAGCAGTACTTC,CASSPGTGSLSYEQYF
TRBV10-3,NA,NA,TRBJ2-1,TGTGCCATCAGTGAGTCGGAGACTAGGGTTAGTGAGCAGTTCTTC,CAISESETRVSEQFF
TRBV20-1,NA,many,TRBJ2-1,TGCAGTGCTTCCCTCGATGGTGAGCAGTTCTTC,CSASLDGEQFF
TRBV4-3,TRBD2,NA,TRBJ2-1,TGCGCCAGCAGCCAGGAACTAGCGGGGAACAATGAGCAGTTCTTC,CASSQELAGNNEQFF
TRBV13,NA,few,TRBJ2-1,TGTGCCAGCAGCAACCCTAGCCCTACCCAGTACAATGAGCAGTTCTTC,CASSNPSPTQYNEQFF
TRBV11-2,NA,NA,TRBJ1-1,TGTGCCAGCAGGGAAACAGGCCCGGGAACTGAAGCTTTCTTT,CASRETGPGTEAFF
TRBV6-2/TRBV6-3,TRBD1,NA,TRBJ2-7,TGTGCCAGCAGACCCCCCCCCGGACAGGGTTCCTACGAGCAGTACTTC,CASRPPPGQGSYEQYF
TRBV6-5,NA,NA,TRBJ2-2,TGTGCCAGCAGCAACAGGGCCGGGGAGCTGTTTTTT,CASSNRAGELFF
TRBV6-2/TRBV6-3,TRBD2,few,TRBJ2-6,TGTGCCAGCAGTTACCTACCGGGGACTAGCCAAATGAGCGGGGCCAACGTCCTGACTTTC,CASSYLPGTSQMSGANVLTF
TRBV5-1,NA,many,TRBJ1-1,TGCGCCAGCAGCCCGAACGTCCAGGCTGAAGCTTTCTTT,CASSPNVQAEAFF
TRBV25-1,NA,many,TRBJ1-1,TGTGCCAGCAGTGAATCTCGGGTGGTCATGAACACTGAAGCTTTCTTT,CASSESRVVMNTEAFF
TRBV6-1,NA,many,TRBJ1-1,TGTGCCAGCAGGTCCGGGAGGGCGGGGACTGAAGCTTTCTTT,CASRSGRAGTEAFF
TRBV7-9,TRBD2,NA,TRBJ2-7,TGTGCCAGCAGACTCGGGGGGGTCGGCTACGAGCAGTACTTC,CASRLGGVGYEQYF
TRBV6-5,NA,many,TRBJ2-1,TGTGCCAGCAGTTTACAGGGCCACAATGACTACAATGAGCAGTTCTTC,CASSLQGHNDYNEQFF
TRBV6-1,TRBD2,few,TRBJ2-2,TGTGCCAGTACCCCCCGAGCGGGAGGGTCCGGGGAGCTGTTTTTT,CASTPRAGGSGELFF
TRBV10-2,NA,NA,TRBJ2-7,TGCGCCAGCAGTGATGAGGGAGTGGGCTACGAGCAGTACTTC,CASSDEGVGYEQYF
TRBV25-1,TRBD2,many,TRBJ2-1,TGTGCCAGCAGTGAATTTGGGATAGCGGGAAACAATGAGCAGTTCTTC,CASSEFGIAGNNEQFF
TRBV5-6,NA,many,TRBJ1-1,TGTGCCAGCAGCTTGGAGCGGGGGCGGAACACTGAAGCTTTCTTT,CASSLERGRNTEAFF
TRBV20-1,NA,NA,TRBJ2-1,TGCAGTGCTAGAGATCGGGTAGCCTCGTACAATGAGCAGTTCTTC,CSARDRVASYNEQFF
TRBV7-3,NA,many,TRBJ2-2,TGTGCCAGCAGCTTAACCCCGAACACCGGGGAGCTGTTTTTT,CASSLTPNTGELFF
TRBV10-3,NA,many,TRBJ2-5,TGTGCCATCAAGTTAGGGGGGACAAGAGACCTTTACTTC,CAIKLGGTRDLYF
TRBV9,NA,few,TRBJ2-1,TGTGCCAGCAGCTCCGGCGGACTCCTAGGTGAGCAGTTCTTC,CASSSGGLLGEQFF
TRBV30,TRBD1,NA,TRBJ2-7,TGTGCCTGGAGTGTATGGGACAGGGGCTCCGAGCAGTACTTC,CAWSVWDRGSEQYF
TRBV7-9,TRBD1,few,TRBJ2-3,TGTGCCAGCAGCTCGCACAGGGGTTCGGCAGATACGCAGTATTTT,CASSSHRGSADTQYF
TRBV12-3/TRBV12-4,NA,many,TRBJ1-2,TGTGCCAGCAGTTTGGGGGACGGCTATGGCTACACCTTC,CASSLGDGYGYTF
TRBV6-1,TRBD1,many,TRBJ2-1,TGTGCCAGCAGTCGACAGGGGGTCTACAATGAGCAGTTCTTC,CASSRQGVYNEQFF
TRBV24-1,NA,many,TRBJ2-1,TGTGCCACTTCAAGCTCCTACAATGAGCAGTTCTTC,CATSSSYNEQFF
TRBV4-1,NA,NA,TRBJ2-5,TGCGCCAGCAGCCCTACTGAAGGGACCCAGTACTTC,CASSPTEGTQYF
TRBV27,TRBD2,many,TRBJ2-3,TGTGCCAGCAGTTTATGGCTAGCGGCCACAGATACGCAGTATTTT,CASSLWLAATDTQYF
TRBV6-1,TRBD1,NA,TRBJ1-1,TGTGCCAGCAGCCGAGCAGGGACAGGGGGCAGGATGAACACTGAAGCTTTCTTT,CASSRAGTGGRMNTEAFF
TRBV5-1,NA,many,TRBJ2-7,TGCGCCAGCAGCTTGGGACTAGGTGTTTCATACGAGCAGTACTTC,CASSLGLGVSYEQYF
TRBV12-3/TRBV12-4,NA,many,TRBJ2-1,TGTGCCAGCAGTCCCCACCAATACAATGAGCAGTTCTTC,CASSPHQYNEQFF
TRBV4-1,TRBD1,few,TRBJ1-2,TGCGCCAGCAGCCAACCGGGACAGGGGACCGGTGGCTACACCTTC,CASSQPGQGTGGYTF
TRBV2,TRBD2,NA,TRBJ2-3,TGTGCCAGCACAGGGGGACTAGCGGGAGGGACAGATACGCAGTATTTT,CASTGGLAGGTDTQYF
TRBV20-1,TRBD2,many,TRBJ2-1,TGCAGTGCTAGAGATCCACTAGCGGTACAGAATGAGCAGTTCTTC,CSARDPLAVQNEQFF